A selection of T cell receptor beta chains follows, all from one sample in a study of OX40 agonist ivuxolimab in advanced cancers. TCRdb's table, derived via immunoSEQ multiplex PCR, lists solely in-frame clones and lacks some. The table shows under 100,000 clones, with approximately 85% occurring only once. Sequencing used CD4+ or CD8+ T cells sorted from blood, obtained in a trial of the OX40 agonist ivuxolimab. The receptors here all came from an adult with an advanced solid tumor such as melanoma, head and neck, liver or kidney cancer. The CDR3 runs from the conserved cysteine through the conserved F or W. The order of the fields is V gene, clone size, J gene, CDR3 length, CDR3 protein. The size field is filled for only some rows; it gives once, few, many or a size class.

>TRBV19|NA|TRBJ1-2|14
CASSMSGLNYGYTF
>TRBV5-5|NA|TRBJ1-1|14
CASSRVAGNTEAFF
>TRBV5-1|NA|TRBJ2-5|15
CASSLGGASWETQYF
>TRBV19|NA|TRBJ1-4|16
CASSPSWGNINEKLFF
>TRBV6-1|NA|TRBJ2-7|14
CASRRTGDSYEQYF
>TRBV7-2|NA|TRBJ1-1|14
CASSLAQGGTEAFF
>TRBV7-3|NA|TRBJ2-2|14
CASSRDRLGGELFF
>TRBV7-7|NA|TRBJ2-5|15
CASSLVNGVAETQYF
>TRBV29-1|NA|TRBJ2-7|16
CSTMTGSRTGSYEQYF
>TRBV29-1|NA|TRBJ2-7|13
CSVRRPGPTEQYF
>TRBV2|NA|TRBJ2-7|14
CASSTTRAPYEQYF
>TRBV19|NA|TRBJ1-6|16
CASSIGQSSYNSPLHF
>TRBV7-2|NA|TRBJ1-2|13
CASSLEVGRGYTF
>TRBV28|NA|TRBJ2-3|15
CATSRGRGGRDTQYF
>TRBV6-1|NA|TRBJ1-5|13
CANALSGNQPQHF
>TRBV5-4|NA|TRBJ2-7|14
CASSWGRGTYEQYF
>TRBV10-3|once|TRBJ1-6|14
CAISEGRGNSPLHF
>TRBV5-6|NA|TRBJ2-3|14
CASSLVGSGDTQYF
>TRBV7-6|few|TRBJ1-6|13
CASSLGIRGPLHF
>TRBV2|NA|TRBJ2-5|15
CASKLLEAGQETQYF
>TRBV7-5|NA|NA|16
CVRSALRKGDGHEQYF
>TRBV7-9|NA|TRBJ2-2|17
CASSSISWQGQTGELFF